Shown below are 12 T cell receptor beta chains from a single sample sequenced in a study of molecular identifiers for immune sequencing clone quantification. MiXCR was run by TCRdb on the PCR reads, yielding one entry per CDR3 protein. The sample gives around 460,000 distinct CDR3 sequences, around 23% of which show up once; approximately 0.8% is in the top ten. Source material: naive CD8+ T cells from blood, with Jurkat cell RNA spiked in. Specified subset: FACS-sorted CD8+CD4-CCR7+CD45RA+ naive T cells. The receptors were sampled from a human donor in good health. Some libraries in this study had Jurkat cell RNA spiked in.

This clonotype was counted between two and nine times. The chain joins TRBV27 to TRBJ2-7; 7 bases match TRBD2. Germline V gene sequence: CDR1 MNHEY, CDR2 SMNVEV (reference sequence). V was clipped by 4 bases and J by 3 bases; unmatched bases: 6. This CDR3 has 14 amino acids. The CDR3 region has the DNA TGTGCCAGCAGTTACTCTAGCGGCCTCTACGAGCAGTACTTC. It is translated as CASSYSSGLYEQYF.

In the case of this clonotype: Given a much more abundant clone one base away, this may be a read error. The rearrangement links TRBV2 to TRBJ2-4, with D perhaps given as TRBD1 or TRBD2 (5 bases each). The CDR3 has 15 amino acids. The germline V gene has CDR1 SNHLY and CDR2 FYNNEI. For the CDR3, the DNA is TGTGCCAGCAGTTGGGACGGCGTAGCCAAAGACATTCAGTACTTC. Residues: CASSWDGVAKDIQYF.

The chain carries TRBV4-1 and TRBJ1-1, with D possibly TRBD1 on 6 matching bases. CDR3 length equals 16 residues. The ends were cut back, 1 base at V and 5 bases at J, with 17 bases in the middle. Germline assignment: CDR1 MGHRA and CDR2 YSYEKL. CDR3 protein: CASSQVAAQGGTEAFF. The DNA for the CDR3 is TGCGCCAGCAGCCAAGTCGCTGCACAGGGTGGGACTGAAGCTTTCTTT.

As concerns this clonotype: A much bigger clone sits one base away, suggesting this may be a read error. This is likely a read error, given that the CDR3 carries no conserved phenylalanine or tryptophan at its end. CDR3 amino acids: CASNHQGAGGGPYNEQFS. The DNA for the CDR3 is TGTGCCAGCAACCACCAAGGGGCGGGAGGGGGTCCCTACAATGAGCAGTTCTCC. The chain combines TRBV27 with TRBJ2-1; TRBD2 aligns across 9 bases. V dropped 7 bases and J dropped 2; count of bases not matched to a gene: 15. Germline V lookup: CDR1 MNHEY, CDR2 SMNVEV (reference sequence). The CDR3 sequence is 18 residues long.

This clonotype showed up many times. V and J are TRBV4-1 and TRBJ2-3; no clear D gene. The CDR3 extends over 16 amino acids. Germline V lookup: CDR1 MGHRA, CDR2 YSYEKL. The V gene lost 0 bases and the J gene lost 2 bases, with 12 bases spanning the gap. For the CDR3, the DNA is TGCGCCAGCAGCCAAGATTTAGGAGACGCCACAGATACGCAGTATTTT. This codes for CASSQDLGDATDTQYF.

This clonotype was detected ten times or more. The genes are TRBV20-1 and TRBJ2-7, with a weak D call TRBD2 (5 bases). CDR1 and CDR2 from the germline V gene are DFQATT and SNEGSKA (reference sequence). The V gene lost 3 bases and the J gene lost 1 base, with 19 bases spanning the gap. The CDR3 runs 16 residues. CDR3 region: CSARDTFNGKSYEQYF. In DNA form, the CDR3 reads TGCAGTGCTAGGGATACGTTTAACGGGAAATCCTACGAGCAGTACTTC.

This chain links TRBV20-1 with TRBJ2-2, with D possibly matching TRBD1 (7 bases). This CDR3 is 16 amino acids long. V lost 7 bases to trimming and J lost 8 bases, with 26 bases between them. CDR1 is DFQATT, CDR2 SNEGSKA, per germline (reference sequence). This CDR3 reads CSVRDRVFPGEGELFF. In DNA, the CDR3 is TGCAGTGTCCGGGACAGAGTTTTCCCGGGAGAAGGGGAGCTGTTTTTT.

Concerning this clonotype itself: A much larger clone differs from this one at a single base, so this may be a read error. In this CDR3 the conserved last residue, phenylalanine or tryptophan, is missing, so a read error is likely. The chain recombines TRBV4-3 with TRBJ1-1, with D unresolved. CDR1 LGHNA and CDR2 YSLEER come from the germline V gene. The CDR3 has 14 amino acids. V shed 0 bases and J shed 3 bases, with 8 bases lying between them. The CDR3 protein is CASSQDQGYTEAFL. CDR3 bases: TGCGCCAGCAGCCAAGATCAAGGTTACACTGAAGCTTTCCTT.

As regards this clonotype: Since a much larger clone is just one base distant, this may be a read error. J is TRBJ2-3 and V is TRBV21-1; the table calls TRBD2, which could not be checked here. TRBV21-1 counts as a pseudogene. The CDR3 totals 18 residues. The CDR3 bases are TGTGCCAGCAGCAAAGAGGGTGAGAGGAGCGGGAGCACAGATACGCAGTATTTT. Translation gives CASSKEGERSGSTDTQYF.

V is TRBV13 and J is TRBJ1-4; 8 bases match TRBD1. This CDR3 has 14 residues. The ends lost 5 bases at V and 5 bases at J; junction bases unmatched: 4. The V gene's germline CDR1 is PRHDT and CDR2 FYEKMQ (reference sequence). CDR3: CASSLRTGNEKLFF. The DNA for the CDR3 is TGTGCCAGCAGCCTCCGGACAGGGAATGAAAAACTGTTTTTT.

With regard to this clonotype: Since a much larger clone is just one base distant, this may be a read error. CDR3 sequence: CAGSSGQGLNTEAFF. CDR3 in DNA: TGTGCCGGCAGCTCGGGACAGGGTCTGAACACTGAAGCTTTCTTT. The chain has TRBV7-3 and TRBJ1-1, with 9 positions matching TRBD1. The CDR3 runs to 15 residues. CDR1 is SGHTA and CDR2 is FQGTGA in the germline V gene. The full variable domain, in which reference TRBV7-3 and TRBJ1-1 provide the parts outside the CDR3, is GAGVSQTPSNKVTEKGKYVELRCDPISGHTALYWYRQSLGQGPEFLIYFQGTGAADDSGLPNDRFFAVRPEGSVSTLKIQRTERGDSAVYLCAGSSGQGLNTEAFFGQGTRLTVV.

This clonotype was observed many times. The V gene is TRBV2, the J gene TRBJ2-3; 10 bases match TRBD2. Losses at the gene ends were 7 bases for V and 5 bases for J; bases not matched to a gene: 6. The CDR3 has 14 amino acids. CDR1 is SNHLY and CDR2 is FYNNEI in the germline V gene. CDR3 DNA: TGTGCCAGCACCTTAGCGGGGGGCCTAGATACGCAGTATTTT. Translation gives CASTLAGGLDTQYF.